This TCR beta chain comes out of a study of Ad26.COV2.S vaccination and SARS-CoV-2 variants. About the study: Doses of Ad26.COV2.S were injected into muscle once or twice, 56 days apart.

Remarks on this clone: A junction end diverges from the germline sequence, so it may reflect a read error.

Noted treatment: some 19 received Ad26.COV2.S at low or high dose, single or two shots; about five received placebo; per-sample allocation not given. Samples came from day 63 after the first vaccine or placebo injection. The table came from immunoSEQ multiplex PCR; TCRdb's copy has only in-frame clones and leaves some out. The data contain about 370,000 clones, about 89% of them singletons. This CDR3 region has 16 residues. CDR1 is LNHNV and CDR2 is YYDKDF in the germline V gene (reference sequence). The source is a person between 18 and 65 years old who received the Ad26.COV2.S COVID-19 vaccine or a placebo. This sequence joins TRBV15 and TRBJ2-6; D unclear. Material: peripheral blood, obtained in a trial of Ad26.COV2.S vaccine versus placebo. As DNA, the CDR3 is TGTCCCACCAGCAGAGAACACGGCTCTGGGGCCAACGTCCTGACTTTC. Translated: CPTSREHGSGANVLTF.